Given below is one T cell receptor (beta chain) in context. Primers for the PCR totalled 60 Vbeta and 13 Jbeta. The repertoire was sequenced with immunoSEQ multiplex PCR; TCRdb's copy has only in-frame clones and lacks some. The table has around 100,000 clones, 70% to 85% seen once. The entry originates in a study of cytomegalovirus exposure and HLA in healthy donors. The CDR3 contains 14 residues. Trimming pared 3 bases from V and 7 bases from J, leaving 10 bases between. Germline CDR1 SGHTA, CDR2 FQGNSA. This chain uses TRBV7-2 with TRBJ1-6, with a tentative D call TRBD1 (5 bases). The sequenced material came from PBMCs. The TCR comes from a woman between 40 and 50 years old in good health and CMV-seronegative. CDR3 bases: TGTGCCAGCAGCTTTCCAGCAGGGAATTCACCCCTCCACTTT. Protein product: CASSFPAGNSPLHF.